This T cell receptor (beta chain) was identified in a study of blood T cell repertoires in COVID-19. Study-wide context: From the United States, Italy and Spain came samples of acute and convalescent COVID-19. From T cells, B-cell-depleted T cells, or PBMCs came the material, which was cDNA or gDNA.

The V segment lost 4 bases and the J segment 7 bases; nucleotides outside the gene matches: 12. The CDR3 spans 16 residues. Per germline, CDR1 MNHEY and CDR2 SVGEGT. In the authors' methods: Reference gene primer amplification in the assay estimated nucleated cell counts. Only in-frame clones appear in the TCRdb table, and some are missing; sequencing was by immunoSEQ multiplex PCR. V and J calls and clone size are those listed in that table; D and trimming were worked out from the DNA. Of about 73,000 clones detected, over 80% appear once; the ten largest clones hold under 2%. The chain uses TRBV6-2 or TRBV6-3 and TRBJ2-5, with 10 nucleotides matching TRBD1. Source material: peripheral blood. This receptor was identified in a woman aged 60 to 75 with acute or convalescent COVID-19. The CDR3 sequence is CASSSSRQGAYATQYF. The CDR3 bases are TGTGCCAGCAGTTCCTCCCGACAGGGGGCCTACGCGACCCAGTACTTC.